The 26 T cell receptor beta chains below were found in one sample sequenced in a study of cytomegalovirus exposure and HLA in healthy donors. The PCR had 60 Vbeta and 13 Jbeta primers. Data came from immunoSEQ multiplex PCR; TCRdb stores just in-frame clones and leaves some out. This sample has fewer than 100,000 clones, with less than 70% found just once. The sequenced material came from PBMCs. These receptor sequences come from a female donor in good health and CMV-seronegative.

The rearrangement uses TRBV10-2 and TRBJ1-1; D gene uncertain. The length of the CDR3 is 13 residues. Looked up from germline, CDR1 is WSHSY and CDR2 is SAAADI. V lost 10 bases and J 1 base, leaving 13 bases between the germline ends. CDR3 amino acids: CATSDWRNTEAFF. The CDR3 coding sequence is TGCGCCACCTCAGATTGGAGGAACACTGAAGCTTTCTTT.

To note about this clone: Other DNA sequences in the same sample also yield this CDR3. The CDR3 loop is CAIRGGYTEAFF. The CDR3 coding sequence is TGTGCCATCAGGGGGGGTTACACTGAAGCTTTCTTT. The chain employs TRBV10-3 and TRBJ1-1; D perhaps matches TRBD1 (5 bases). Trimming removed 6 bases at V and 3 bases at J, with 8 bases between. CDR3 length equals 12 residues. Germline V gene lookup returns CDR1 ENHRY and CDR2 SYGVKD.

V usage is TRBV6-6 and J usage is TRBJ2-1, with D possibly being TRBD2 (6 bases). Trimming took off 4 bases at V and 14 bases at J, with 12 bases between the two ends. Germline lookup yields CDR1 MNHNY and CDR2 SVGAGI (reference sequence). The CDR3 consists of 11 residues. The CDR3 coding sequence is TGTGCCAGCAGTTTTACCGGGGGAAAGTTCTTC. Protein product: CASSFTGGKFF.

This clone was seen a few times. The gene calls are TRBV25-1 and TRBJ2-7, with D hard to call. Trimming took 8 bases from V and 1 from J, leaving 12 bases between them. There are 13 residues in the CDR3. The germline CDR1 and CDR2 sequences are MGHDK and SYGVNS. The CDR3 loop is CASSLGGSYEQYF. The CDR3, as DNA: TGTGCCAGCTCCCTCGGCGGTTCCTACGAGCAGTACTTC.

The rearrangement links TRBV7-9 to TRBJ2-5; maybe TRBD2 (5 bases). The end of the DNA aligns better with TRBJ2-7, so the J call may be wrong. CDR1 and CDR2 from the germline V gene are SEHNR and FQNEAQ (reference sequence). The CDR3 consists of 14 residues. The CDR3 sequence is CASSLGLAPYEQYF. The CDR3 DNA reads as TGTGCCAGCAGCTTAGGTCTAGCACCCTACGAGCAGTACTTC.

V is TRBV11-3 and J is TRBJ1-4; 8 bases match TRBD1. V lost 3 bases and J lost 7; bases outside the gene matches: 4. The germline V gene encodes CDR1 SGHNT and CDR2 YENEEA. CDR3 length: 14 residues. The CDR3 region is CASSLVTGVEKLFF. CDR3 DNA sequence: TGTGCCAGCAGCTTGGTGACAGGGGTTGAAAAACTGTTTTTT.

The table lists this clone with a few counts. Germline and junction disagree at one end, which may indicate a read error. The genes are TRBV7-7 and TRBJ2-5; 10 bases align to TRBD1. Matching the DNA end better, TRBJ2-7 makes the J call doubtful. Germline values: CDR1 SSHAT, CDR2 FNYEAQ (reference sequence). The CDR3 runs to 14 residues. CDR3 in amino acids: CASSLGTGVYEQYF. The CDR3 coding sequence is TGTGCTAGCAGCTTAGGGACAGGGGTCTACGAGCAGTACTTC.

V usage is TRBV6-1 and J usage is TRBJ2-7; TRBD2 matches 11 bases. CDR3 size: 15 residues. V lost 1 base to trimming and J lost 4 bases; unmatched junction nucleotides: 3. Germline loops: CDR1 MNHNS, CDR2 SASEGT. The CDR3 sequence is CASSEGVAGGYEQYF. CDR3 DNA sequence: TGTGCCAGCAGTGAAGGGGTAGCGGGGGGGTACGAGCAGTACTTC.

The V call is TRBV27, the J call TRBJ1-2; D uncertain. In germline, CDR1 is MNHEY, CDR2 SMNVEV (reference sequence). This CDR3 is 14 amino acids long. The V gene lost 3 bases and the J gene lost 1 base, with 9 bases spanning the gap. The DNA for the CDR3 is TGTGCCAGCAGTTTCCGACGGAGTAACTATGGCTACACCTTC. It encodes CASSFRRSNYGYTF.

The chain carries TRBV5-6 and TRBJ2-7; TRBD2 agrees at 8 bases. This CDR3 spans 16 amino acids. Germline V CDR1 and CDR2: SGHDT, YYEEEE. Trimming cost V 2 bases and J 0 bases; bases outside gene matches: 7. Here the CDR3 DNA reads TGTGCCAGCAGCTTTAGGGGGACTAGTCTCTCCTACGAGCAGTACTTC. It codes for CASSFRGTSLSYEQYF.

The J gene is TRBJ1-3, the V gene TRBV6-1; 8 bases align to TRBD1. CDR3 length: 15 residues. With V trimmed by 4 bases and J by 1 base, 3 bases remained unmatched. Germline V gene sequence: CDR1 MNHNS, CDR2 SASEGT. CDR3: CASSAWTGSGNTIYF. The CDR3 DNA reads as TGTGCCAGCAGTGCCTGGACAGGGTCTGGAAACACCATATATTTT.

This sequence joins TRBV11-2 and TRBJ2-3, with D possibly matching TRBD2 (6 bases). This CDR3 has 13 residues. Germline CDR1 is SGHAT and CDR2 is FQNNGV. Trimming cost V 3 bases and J 6 bases, with 10 bases left between them. The CDR3 reads CASSFSGWDTQYF. The CDR3 coding sequence is TGTGCCAGCAGCTTTAGCGGTTGGGATACGCAGTATTTT.

V is TRBV10-1 and J is TRBJ1-2; D remains ambiguous. The CDR3 covers 14 residues. V was trimmed by 4 bases and J by 4 bases, leaving 13 bases between them. Germline V gene sequence: CDR1 WNHNN, CDR2 SYGVQD (reference sequence). CDR3 loop: CASSGTQGSYGYTF. The CDR3 coding sequence is TGCGCCAGCAGTGGGACTCAAGGGAGCTATGGCTACACCTTC.

This sequence joins TRBV4-1 and TRBJ2-1; 8 bases match TRBD2. The CDR3 totals 15 residues. CDR1 is MGHRA, CDR2 YSYEKL, per germline. V lost 1 base to trimming and J lost 3 bases; unmatched junction nucleotides: 2. CDR3 DNA sequence: TGCGCCAGCAGCCAAGTAGCGGGGCTCTACAATGAGCAGTTCTTC. Translation: CASSQVAGLYNEQFF.

This clone was recorded once. One end of the junction is discordant with germline, which a read error may explain. The chain couples TRBV7-7 to TRBJ2-2; a possible D gene is TRBD2 (5 bases). Germline V gene lookup returns CDR1 SSHAT and CDR2 FNYEAQ (reference sequence). The CDR3 covers 13 residues. The CDR3 DNA sequence: TGTGCTAGCAGCCCCGGACTTAGAGGGGAGCTGTTTTTT. Protein: CASSPGLRGELFF. Looking up the rest from reference TRBV7-7 and TRBJ2-2 gives the full variable domain: GAGVSQSPRYKVTKRGQDVTLRCDPISSHATLYWYQQALGQGPEFLTYFNYEAQPDKSGLPSDRFSAERPEGSISTLTIQRTEQRDSAMYRCASSPGLRGELFFGEGSRLTVL.

Remarks on this clone: One end of the junction does not line up with germline, which may come from a read error. The CDR3 sequence: CAWSGKLRPPKIF. For the CDR3, the DNA is TGTGCCTGGAGTGGGAAACTACGGCCGCCGAAAATCTTC. V and J are TRBV30 and TRBJ2-1, with no clear D. This CDR3 has 13 amino acids. Germline CDR1 GTSNPN, CDR2 SVGIG (reference sequence).

In its sample, this clone was seen a few times. The same CDR3 also results from other DNA sequences found in this sample. The chain is built from TRBV9 and TRBJ1-1; possible D gene TRBD1, 5 bases. Germline CDR1 SGDLS, CDR2 YYNGEE. V was pared by 3 bases and J by 5 bases, with 17 bases between. The CDR3 is made up of 15 amino acids. The CDR3 sequence: CASSAFSGRGTEAFF. The DNA of the CDR3 is TGTGCCAGCAGCGCCTTCTCGGGGAGGGGAACTGAAGCTTTCTTT.

The J gene is TRBJ2-7, the V gene TRBV6-1; a possible D gene is TRBD1 (6 bases). In germline, CDR1 is MNHNS, CDR2 SASEGT. Trimming cost V 3 bases and J 4 bases, with 10 bases left between them. The CDR3 covers 13 residues. CDR3 nucleotides: TGTGCCAGCAGTGACGGACAGACTTACGAGCAGTACTTC. As protein: CASSDGQTYEQYF.

The genes are TRBV11-2 and TRBJ2-7, with D maybe TRBD1 (6 bases). Trimming pared 1 base from V and 4 bases from J, leaving 17 bases between. The CDR3 runs to 16 residues. The germline gives CDR1 SGHAT, CDR2 FQNNGV. The CDR3 DNA is TGTGCCAGCAGCTTAGGGGCGCCTCGCCAGGGGTACGAGCAGTACTTC. Protein: CASSLGAPRQGYEQYF.

V usage is TRBV7-6 and J usage is TRBJ2-1; the D gene is possibly TRBD1 (5 bases). Between the trimmed V and J ends, which lost 2 bases and 6 bases, there was a span of 17 bases. The CDR3 extends over 16 amino acids. Looked up from germline, CDR1 is SGHVS and CDR2 is FNYEAQ. This CDR3 reads CASSLTGQNSPNEQFF. The CDR3 region has the DNA TGTGCCAGCAGCTTAACAGGACAAAACAGCCCCAATGAGCAGTTCTTC.

The gene calls are TRBV5-8 and TRBJ1-5, with D hard to call. V shed 4 bases and J shed 1 base, with 9 bases lying between them. CDR3 length: 14 amino acids. CDR1 SGHTS and CDR2 YDEGEE come from the germline V gene. The CDR3 sequence: CASSPVWSNQPQHF. In DNA form, the CDR3 reads TGTGCCAGCAGCCCGGTATGGAGCAATCAGCCCCAGCATTTT.

Only one count was recorded for this clone. The V call is TRBV19, the J call TRBJ1-5; 9 nucleotides line up with TRBD1. This CDR3 has 14 amino acids. Germline CDR1 reads LNHDA; CDR2 reads SQIVND (reference sequence). Losses at the gene ends were 5 bases for V and 5 bases for J; bases not matched to a gene: 4. The CDR3 spells CASSAGTGHQPQHF. CDR3 DNA sequence: TGTGCCAGTAGTGCCGGGACAGGGCATCAGCCCCAGCATTTT.

The chain uses TRBV5-1 and TRBJ2-7; TRBD2 matches 7 bases. Unmatched junction bases numbered 9, after V lost 4 bases and J lost 5 bases. The CDR3 length is 14 residues. Germline CDR1 and CDR2: SGHRS and YFSETQ. CDR3 protein: CASSPLAGADEQYF. CDR3 nucleotide sequence: TGCGCCAGCAGCCCTCTCGCGGGAGCCGACGAGCAGTACTTC.

This clone was seen a handful of times. This chain links TRBV2 with TRBJ2-2, with 7 bases lining up with TRBD2. The CDR3 consists of 14 residues. The trim removed 7 bases at V and 0 bases at J, leaving 2 bases unmatched. From germline, CDR1 is SNHLY and CDR2 FYNNEI. As DNA, the CDR3 is TGTGCCAGCAAAGGGACTACGAACACCGGGGAGCTGTTTTTT. Translated, it gives CASKGTTNTGELFF.

CDR3 region: CASSLTGTTAGEQYF. DNA for the CDR3: TGCGCCAGCAGCTTGACCGGGACTACCGCCGGGGAGCAGTACTTC. The J gene is TRBJ2-7, the V gene TRBV5-1, with 7 bases fitting TRBD2. V dropped 1 base and J dropped 7; count of bases not matched to a gene: 11. This CDR3 contains 15 residues. Germline values: CDR1 SGHRS, CDR2 YFSETQ. The full variable domain, rest sourced from reference TRBV5-1 and TRBJ2-7, is KAGVTQTPRYLIKTRGQQVTLSCSPISGHRSVSWYQQTPGQGLQFLFEYFSETQRNKGNFPGRFSGRQFSNSRSEMNVSTLELGDSALYLCASSLTGTTAGEQYFGPGTRLTVT.

This sequence joins TRBV30 and TRBJ1-2; TRBD1 aligns across 8 bases. The CDR3 has 13 residues. V lost 4 bases, J lost 4 bases, and 5 bases stayed unmatched. Per germline, CDR1 GTSNPN and CDR2 SVGIG (reference sequence). The CDR3 here is CAWTPGQAYGYTF. In nucleotides, the CDR3 is TGTGCCTGGACTCCGGGACAGGCCTATGGCTACACCTTC.